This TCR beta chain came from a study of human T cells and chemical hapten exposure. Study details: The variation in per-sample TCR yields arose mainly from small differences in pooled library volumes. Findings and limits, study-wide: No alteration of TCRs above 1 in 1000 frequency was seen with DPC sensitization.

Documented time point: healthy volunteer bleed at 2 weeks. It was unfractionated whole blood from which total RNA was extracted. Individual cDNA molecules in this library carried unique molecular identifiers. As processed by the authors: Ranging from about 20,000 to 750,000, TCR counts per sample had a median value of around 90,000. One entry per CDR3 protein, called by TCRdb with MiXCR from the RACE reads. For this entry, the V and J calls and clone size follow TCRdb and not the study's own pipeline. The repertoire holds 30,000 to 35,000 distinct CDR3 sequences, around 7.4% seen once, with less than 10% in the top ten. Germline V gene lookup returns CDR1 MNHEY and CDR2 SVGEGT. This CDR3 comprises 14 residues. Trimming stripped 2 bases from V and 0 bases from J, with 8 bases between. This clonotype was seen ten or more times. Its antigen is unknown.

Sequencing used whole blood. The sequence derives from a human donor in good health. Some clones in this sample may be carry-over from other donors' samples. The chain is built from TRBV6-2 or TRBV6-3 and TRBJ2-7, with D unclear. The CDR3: CASSYDPSSYEQYF. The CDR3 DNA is TGTGCCAGCAGTTACGACCCGAGCTCCTACGAGCAGTACTTC.